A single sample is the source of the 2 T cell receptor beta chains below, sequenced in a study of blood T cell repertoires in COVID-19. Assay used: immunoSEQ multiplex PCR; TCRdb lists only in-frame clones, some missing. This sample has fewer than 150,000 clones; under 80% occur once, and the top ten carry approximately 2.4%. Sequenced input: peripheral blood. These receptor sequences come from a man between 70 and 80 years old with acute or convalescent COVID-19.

The CDR3 loop reads CASSSILGYGYTF. DNA of the CDR3: TGCGCCAGCAGCTCTATACTAGGCTATGGCTACACCTTC. The J gene is TRBJ1-2, the V gene TRBV4-3; no clear D gene. Per the germline V gene, CDR1 is LGHNA and CDR2 is YSLEER. The germline V and J ends were trimmed by 5 bases and 4 bases, with 11 bases remaining between them. The CDR3 is made up of 13 amino acids.

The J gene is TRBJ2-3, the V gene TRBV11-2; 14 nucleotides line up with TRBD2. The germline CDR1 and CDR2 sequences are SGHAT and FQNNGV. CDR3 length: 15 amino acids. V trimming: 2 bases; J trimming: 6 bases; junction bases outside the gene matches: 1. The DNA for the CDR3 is TGTGCCAGCAGCTTAAGACTAGCGGGGGGGGATACGCAGTATTTT. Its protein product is CASSLRLAGGDTQYF.